These 30 T cell receptor beta chains came from one sample sequenced in a study of blood T cells in healthy people across ages. For the second PCR, which ran for about 6 to 11 cycles, a sample-barcoded 5' primer and a J-beta primer mix were used. TCRdb redid the calling of the 5' RACE reads with MiXCR, one entry per CDR3 protein. Of 980,000 or so distinct CDR3 sequences in the sample, roughly 52% were seen once. The source material was blood. All receptors come from a man in his thirties or forties in good health.

This clonotype was detected only a few times. The J gene is TRBJ2-5, the V gene TRBV9, with no clear D. The V end lost 0 bases, the J end lost 1 base, and 13 bases lay between the germline ends. CDR3 length: 16 residues. Germline V gene lookup returns CDR1 SGDLS and CDR2 YYNGEE. The CDR3 DNA sequence: TGTGCCAGCAGCGTAGGTCGGATAGGGATCCAAGAGACCCAGTACTTC. This sequence encodes CASSVGRIGIQETQYF. Filled out from reference TRBV9 and TRBJ2-5, the complete variable domain reads DSGVTQTPKHLITATGQRVTLRCSPRSGDLSVYWYQQSLDQGLQFLIQYYNGEERAKGNILERFSAQQFPDLHSELNLSSLELGDSALYFCASSVGRIGIQETQYFGPGTRLLVL.

The DNA of the CDR3 is TGTGCCATCAGTGAGTCGACAGGGGGGGTTATTCAGTACTTC. Its translation: CAISESTGGVIQYF. The chain combines TRBV10-3 with TRBJ2-7; 9 bases map to TRBD1. The CDR3 is made up of 14 amino acids. Trimming cost V 0 bases and J 10 bases; bases outside gene matches: 7. CDR1 is ENHRY, CDR2 SYGVKD, per germline.

This chain joins TRBV20-1 and TRBJ2-7; D is ambiguous. Per germline, CDR1 DFQATT and CDR2 SNEGSKA (reference sequence). V was trimmed by 2 bases and J by 3 bases, leaving 11 bases between them. This CDR3 region has 13 residues. CDR3 bases: TGCAGTGCTAGAAACCCCACGGACTACGAGCAGTACTTC. Translation gives CSARNPTDYEQYF.

This chain uses TRBV24-1 with TRBJ2-5; 9 nucleotides align to TRBD2. CDR1 and CDR2 from the germline V gene are KGHDR and SFDVKD. The CDR3 is made up of 16 amino acids. V shed 4 bases, J shed 11 bases, and the junction held 16 bases outside the gene matches. This CDR3 is CATSEGPGLADNEQYF. In DNA form, the CDR3 reads TGTGCCACCAGTGAGGGGCCGGGACTAGCAGACAATGAGCAGTACTTC.

This chain uses TRBV12-3 or TRBV12-4 with TRBJ2-3; 10 nucleotides align to TRBD1. The junction had 9 bases not matched to a gene; V was cut back by 9 bases and J by 3 bases. CDR3 length: 15 amino acids. DNA of the CDR3: TGTGCCAGTACTGACCCGGGACAGGGGACAGATACGCAGTATTTT. Its protein product is CASTDPGQGTDTQYF.

The chain recombines TRBV7-2 with TRBJ2-7; possibly TRBD2 for D (5 bases). Between the trimmed V and J ends, which lost 6 bases and 2 bases, there was a span of 14 bases. This CDR3 region has 14 residues. CDR1 and CDR2 from the germline V gene are SGHTA and FQGNSA. The CDR3, as DNA: TGTGCCAGCAGTCATTCTGAGGGCCCCTACGAGCAGTACTTC. Its protein product is CASSHSEGPYEQYF. Full variable domain (missing parts from reference TRBV7-2 and TRBJ2-7): GAGVSQSPSNKVTEKGKDVELRCDPISGHTALYWYRQSLGQGLEFLIYFQGNSAPDKSGLPSDRFSAERTGGSVSTLTIQRTQQEDSAVYLCASSHSEGPYEQYFGPGTRLTVT.

This clonotype was counted a few times. The chain joins TRBV24-1 to TRBJ1-1; 7 bases agree with TRBD1. V lost 7 bases, J lost 1 base, and 2 bases stayed unmatched. The CDR3 totals 13 residues. Germline V gene data show CDR1 as KGHDR and CDR2 as SFDVKD. As DNA, the CDR3 is TGTGCCACCAGGGGGGACAGGAACACTGAAGCTTTCTTT. Amino acids: CATRGDRNTEAFF.

On this clonotype itself: It may be a read error: a sequence one base away is much more abundant. The chain carries TRBV30 and TRBJ1-2, with D hard to call. Per germline, CDR1 GTSNPN and CDR2 SVGIG (reference sequence). This CDR3 region has 11 residues. The CDR3 region has the DNA TGTACCTGGAGTGTTTCATGGGGCTACACCTTC. Its translation: CTWSVSWGYTF.

A single count supports this clonotype. The V call is TRBV28, the J call TRBJ2-1; the D is unclear. Trimming took off 2 bases at V and 10 bases at J, with 12 bases between the two ends. This CDR3 has 13 residues. Germline assignment: CDR1 MDHEN and CDR2 SYDVKM. CDR3 sequence (DNA): TGTGCCAGCAGTTTAACAATTCACTACGAGCAGTTCTTC. Amino acid sequence: CASSLTIHYEQFF.

The chain carries TRBV10-3 and TRBJ2-7; D unresolved. Trimming shortened V by 0 bases and J by 0 bases, and 9 bases separated the two germline ends. This CDR3 has 15 residues. CDR1 is ENHRY and CDR2 is SYGVKD in the germline V gene. CDR3 DNA: TGTGCCATCAGTGAGTCCCGGCAGAGCTCCTACGAGCAGTACTTC. It encodes CAISESRQSSYEQYF.

The chain combines TRBV6-5 with TRBJ1-2, with D perhaps matching TRBD1 (6 bases). The CDR3 spans 13 residues. The V gene's germline CDR1 is MNHEY and CDR2 SVGAGI. The germline V and J ends were trimmed by 5 bases and 5 bases, with 12 bases remaining between them. The CDR3 loop reads CASSDGGHYGYTF. The CDR3 bases are TGTGCCAGCAGTGATGGGGGGCATTATGGCTACACCTTC.

The rearrangement uses TRBV5-1 and TRBJ2-3; no clear D gene. The length of the CDR3 is 12 residues. In germline, CDR1 is SGHRS, CDR2 YFSETQ. The V end was cut by 6 bases, the J end by 10 bases, with 15 bases between. This CDR3 is CASNNLPYPQYF. The CDR3 region has the DNA TGCGCCAGCAACAACCTTCCCTATCCGCAGTATTTT. The full variable domain, completed using reference TRBV5-1 and TRBJ2-3, is KAGVTQTPRYLIKTRGQQVTLSCSPISGHRSVSWYQQTPGQGLQFLFEYFSETQRNKGNFPGRFSGRQFSNSRSEMNVSTLELGDSALYLCASNNLPYPQYFGPGTRLTVL.

This clonotype was seen more than once but under ten times. V is TRBV12-3 or TRBV12-4 and J is TRBJ2-4; D is ambiguous. V dropped 1 base and J dropped 3 bases, with 7 bases sitting between them. CDR3 size: 14 residues. CDR3 sequence: CASSLDGDKNIQYF. In DNA form, the CDR3 reads TGTGCCAGCAGTTTAGATGGGGACAAAAACATTCAGTACTTC.

This clonotype has a handful of counts. The chain employs TRBV12-3 or TRBV12-4 and TRBJ2-5; D ambiguous. The germline V and J ends were trimmed by 1 base and 5 bases, with 11 bases remaining between them. The CDR3 has 14 residues. CDR3 residues: CASSLGGSAETQYF. The DNA for the CDR3 is TGTGCCAGCAGTTTAGGGGGTTCTGCGGAGACCCAGTACTTC.

J is TRBJ2-3 and V is TRBV12-3 or TRBV12-4; no firm D call. V was clipped by 2 bases and J by 8 bases, with 8 bases between them. This CDR3 comprises 12 residues. The CDR3 sequence: CASSLPAGTQYF. The CDR3 bases are TGTGCCAGCAGTTTACCTGCCGGTACGCAGTATTTT.

V is TRBV20-1 and J is TRBJ2-5; 7 bases align to TRBD1. With the DNA end fitting TRBJ2-7 better, the J assignment may be wrong. Germline V gene lookup returns CDR1 DFQATT and CDR2 SNEGSKA (reference sequence). The CDR3 has 12 residues. CDR3 in amino acids: CSADRVRDEQYF. CDR3 nucleotides: TGCAGTGCTGACAGGGTTCGGGACGAGCAGTACTTC.

This chain uses TRBV6-5 with TRBJ2-5; D is perhaps TRBD1 (7 bases). Per the germline V gene, CDR1 is MNHEY and CDR2 is SVGAGI. This CDR3 spans 14 amino acids. The V gene lost 6 bases and the J gene lost 6 bases, with 17 bases spanning the gap. The CDR3 sequence is CASRTPQGGKTQYF. CDR3 sequence (DNA): TGTGCCAGCAGGACCCCGCAGGGGGGTAAGACCCAGTACTTC.

This clonotype appeared a few times. The rearrangement uses TRBV6-6 and TRBJ2-7; D gene ambiguous. Trimming pared 0 bases from V and 2 bases from J, leaving 11 bases between. Per germline, CDR1 MNHNY and CDR2 SVGAGI (reference sequence). The CDR3 is 15 amino acids. The DNA of the CDR3 is TGTGCCAGCAGTTACTCGGTGCCAAGAACCTACGAGCAGTACTTC. Amino acid sequence: CASSYSVPRTYEQYF.

The V call is TRBV7-8, the J call TRBJ1-6; D ambiguous. The V end lost 1 base, the J end lost 10 bases, and 14 bases lay between the germline ends. This CDR3 contains 15 residues. In germline, CDR1 is SGHVS, CDR2 FQNEAQ. For the CDR3, the DNA is TGTGCCAGCAGCTTAGGTTCGGGGTTGCAATCACCCCTCCACTTT. Its protein is CASSLGSGLQSPLHF.

The chain employs TRBV7-9 and TRBJ2-3; no clear D gene. Germline CDR1 reads SEHNR; CDR2 reads FQNEAQ (reference sequence). Trimming cost V 2 bases and J 2 bases, with 8 bases left between them. The CDR3 extends over 14 amino acids. The CDR3 loop reads CASSLRAATDTQYF. CDR3 coding DNA: TGTGCCAGCAGCTTAAGAGCAGCCACAGATACGCAGTATTTT.

This clonotype was counted a few times. The chain has TRBV4-3 and TRBJ1-5, with D uncertain. The length of the CDR3 is 12 residues. V lost 8 bases to trimming and J lost 3 bases, with 8 bases between them. Germline CDR1 and CDR2: LGHNA and YSLEER. The CDR3 spells CASPRPNQPQHF. In nucleotides, the CDR3 is TGCGCCAGCCCACGCCCCAATCAGCCCCAGCATTTT.

This clonotype was seen a handful of times. This chain uses TRBV20-1 with TRBJ2-7; the D gene could be TRBD1 or TRBD2 (5 bases each). Trimming removed 6 bases from V and 2 bases from J, with 20 bases in between. Germline-derived CDR1 and CDR2 are DFQATT and SNEGSKA (reference sequence). This CDR3 has 15 residues. CDR3 region: CSARSSRGDAYEQYF. In DNA, the CDR3 is TGCAGTGCCCGGTCAAGCCGGGGCGATGCCTACGAGCAGTACTTC.

The J gene is TRBJ2-5, the V gene TRBV20-1; TRBD1 matches at 7 bases. V lost 5 bases and J lost 4; bases outside the gene matches: 19. Germline values: CDR1 DFQATT, CDR2 SNEGSKA (reference sequence). CDR3 length equals 17 residues. The CDR3 region has the DNA TGCAGTGCTGGGACAGAAGAAATGCCGGGTTATAGAGAGACCCAGTACTTC. The encoded protein is CSAGTEEMPGYRETQYF.

The V call is TRBV20-1, the J call TRBJ2-5; 9 bases line up with TRBD1. Germline values: CDR1 DFQATT, CDR2 SNEGSKA (reference sequence). CDR3 length: 14 residues. V gave up 0 bases and J gave up 11 bases; unmatched junction bases: 10. CDR3 coding DNA: TGCAGTGCTAGAGATCCACAGGGGGCTCGGGAGCAGTACTTC. It translates to CSARDPQGAREQYF.

This clonotype showed up just a few times. The J gene is TRBJ1-2, the V gene TRBV7-2; perhaps TRBD1 as D (5 bases). CDR3 length: 14 amino acids. Trimming shortened V by 1 base and J by 6 bases, and 12 bases separated the two germline ends. Germline V CDR1 and CDR2: SGHTA, FQGNSA. For the CDR3, the DNA is TGTGCCAGCAGCTTAGTTGGGGGAATAGATGGCTACACCTTC. It encodes CASSLVGGIDGYTF.

This clonotype has just a few counts. The chain uses TRBV10-3 and TRBJ1-1, with 10 bases aligning to TRBD1. V was pared by 10 bases and J by 1 base, with 6 bases of the junction left unmatched. The CDR3 runs to 14 residues. The V gene's germline CDR1 is ENHRY and CDR2 SYGVKD. This chain's CDR3 is CASGQGERNTEAFF. The CDR3 DNA follows: TGTGCCAGCGGACAGGGGGAAAGGAACACTGAAGCTTTCTTT.

On this clonotype itself: A much larger clone sits a single nucleotide away, making a read error possible. The V and J genes are TRBV2 and TRBJ2-3; TRBD1 is a possible D gene (5 bases). The V and J ends lost 5 bases and 4 bases respectively, with 10 bases between them. This CDR3 region has 13 residues. Germline V lookup: CDR1 SNHLY, CDR2 FYNNEI. DNA for the CDR3: TGTGCCAGCAGTACCGACAGCGCAGATACGCAGTATTTT. This codes for CASSTDSADTQYF.

The CDR3 is CASSQDVRGTQYF. The CDR3 DNA is TGTGCCAGCAGCCAAGATGTCAGGGGTACGCAGTATTTT. The chain uses TRBV14 and TRBJ2-3; perhaps TRBD1 as D (6 bases). V lost 0 bases and J lost 8, with 9 bases in between. There are 13 residues in the CDR3. CDR1 and CDR2 from the germline V gene are SGHDN and FVKESK.

This clonotype came up many times. V gene TRBV29-1 combines with J gene TRBJ2-7; D perhaps matches TRBD1 (6 bases). The CDR3 sequence is 11 residues long. The V gene's germline CDR1 is SQVTM and CDR2 ANQGSEA. Trimming cost V 3 bases and J 3 bases, with 6 bases left between them. The CDR3 protein is CSVEDSYEQYF. CDR3 sequence (DNA): TGCAGCGTTGAGGACAGCTACGAGCAGTACTTC.

This clonotype was picked up many times. CDR3 bases: TGTGCCACCAGTGACTACGGGAACTATGGCTACACCTTC. Its translation: CATSDYGNYGYTF. The chain combines TRBV24-1 with TRBJ1-2; no clear D. There are 13 residues in the CDR3. The germline V and J ends were trimmed by 4 bases and 2 bases, with 7 bases remaining between them. Germline assignment: CDR1 KGHDR and CDR2 SFDVKD.